This T cell receptor beta chain was sequenced for a study of T cells in Graves' hyperthyroidism and ophthalmopathy. This clonotype was counted many times. No antigen is known for it. Study results and caveats: The model made its ophthalmopathy prediction, and onset followed a median about 6 months later. Most clonotypes expanded in the thyroid (above 0.001) were also present in blood.

Germline-derived CDR1 and CDR2 are DFQATT and SNEGSKA (reference sequence). This CDR3 has 14 residues. V dropped 4 bases and J dropped 0 bases, with 12 bases sitting between them. Ophthalmopathy cases scored 3 or more on the Clinical Activity Score and 4 or more on NOSPECS grade, with duration below 3 months. The authors took PBMCs from 8 to 10 ml fresh peripheral blood. There were TCR beta CDR3 regions amplified from RNA transcripts. When the TCR CDR3 underwent first-round RT-PCR, the HTBI primer set was used. TCRdb re-analysed the multiplex PCR reads in MiXCR, keeping a single row per CDR3 protein. This sample has 300,000 to 500,000 distinct CDR3 sequences, with 11% to 15% found just once.

The chain links TRBV20-1 to TRBJ1-2; weak D call: TRBD1 (5 bases). This clonotype originated in a middle-aged man with Graves' ophthalmopathy. The sequencing input was blood. The CDR3: CSAKVRGANYGYTF. Written as DNA, the CDR3 is TGCAGTGCTAAGGTTAGAGGGGCTAACTATGGCTACACCTTC.